This T cell receptor beta chain emerged from a study of cytomegalovirus exposure and HLA in healthy donors. Points from the study as a whole: Roughly uniform depth of sequencing across donors was assumed in presence/absence analyses. HLA-A and HLA-B allele assignments for most subjects were reportedly predicted accurately using TCR beta sequences.

PCR involved 60 Vbeta and 13 Jbeta primers. The assay was immunoSEQ multiplex PCR, and TCRdb's table has in-frame clones only and misses some. The sample records 120,000 to 150,000 clones, about 80% being singletons. About this clone itself: Its antigen is as yet unknown.

Trimming at V came to 2 bases and at J to 8 bases, leaving 6 bases not matched to a gene. The CDR3 runs to 13 residues. The germline V gene encodes CDR1 GTSNPN and CDR2 SVGIG (reference sequence). The origin of this receptor is a woman aged 40 to 50 in good health and CMV-seronegative. V and J are TRBV30 and TRBJ2-5, with 9 positions matching TRBD1. Sequencing was carried out using PBMCs. DNA for the CDR3: TGTGCCTGGAGTCTTGGGACAGGGTCAACCCAGTACTTC. Protein sequence: CAWSLGTGSTQYF.